A selection of T cell receptor beta chains follows, all from one sample in a study of response to subunit inactivated influenza vaccine. TCRdb analysed the RT-PCR reads with MiXCR anew, one entry per CDR3 protein. The profile shows about 620,000 distinct CDR3 sequences, around 11% of them singletons. These data were likewise used in another study, on T cells expressing NK-cell markers.

Sequences were derived from PBMCs from blood, sampled on the day of vaccination. All receptors derive from a man over 45 who received an inactivated influenza vaccine. Each CDR3 is given with its conserved first and last residue. A D gene is named only where the DNA matches it firmly. Where a row states a size, it is once, few, many or the class of an expanded clone; other rows omit it.

j_gene: TRBJ2-3; d_gene: TRBD1; v_gene: TRBV10-2; abundance: few; CDR3nt: TGCGCCAGCAGTCGCGGGACAGGGAGCGGTACGCAGTATTTT; CDR3aa: CASSRGTGSGTQYF
j_gene: TRBJ2-3; d_gene: .; v_gene: TRBV10-3; abundance: few; CDR3nt: TGTGCCATCAGTGAGGGGGGCAGGTACACAGATACGCAGTATTTT; CDR3aa: CAISEGGRYTDTQYF
j_gene: TRBJ2-2; d_gene: TRBD2; v_gene: TRBV20-1; abundance: few; CDR3nt: TGCAGTGCCAGGAGGGAGGGGAGCACCGGGGAGCTGTTTTTT; CDR3aa: CSARREGSTGELFF
j_gene: TRBJ2-7; d_gene: .; v_gene: TRBV4-2; abundance: .; CDR3nt: TGTGCCAGCAGCCGGACCGAGCAGGGGGGCCACGAGCAGTACTTC; CDR3aa: CASSRTEQGGHEQYF
j_gene: TRBJ2-2; d_gene: TRBD2; v_gene: TRBV18; abundance: .; CDR3nt: TGTGCCAGCTCGCCTTACCCGGGACTAGCTTCTGGCGGGGAGCTGTTTTTT; CDR3aa: CASSPYPGLASGGELFF
j_gene: TRBJ1-1; d_gene: .; v_gene: TRBV5-1; abundance: many; CDR3nt: TGCGCCAGCAGCTTGGACGGGGGGAACACTGAAGCTTTCTTT; CDR3aa: CASSLDGGNTEAFF
j_gene: TRBJ1-5; d_gene: .; v_gene: TRBV12-3/TRBV12-4; abundance: many; CDR3nt: TGTGCCAGCAGTTTCGGCAATCAGCCCCAGCATTTT; CDR3aa: CASSFGNQPQHF
j_gene: TRBJ2-7; d_gene: TRBD2; v_gene: TRBV9; abundance: few; CDR3nt: TGTGCCAGCAGCGCAAGCGGGAACGGTCTTTACGAGCAGTACTTC; CDR3aa: CASSASGNGLYEQYF
j_gene: TRBJ2-6; d_gene: .; v_gene: TRBV4-3; abundance: .; CDR3nt: TGCGCCAGCAGCCTACGGACATCCTCTGGGGCCAACGTCCTGACTTTC; CDR3aa: CASSLRTSSGANVLTF
j_gene: TRBJ2-3; d_gene: .; v_gene: TRBV5-1; abundance: few; CDR3nt: TGCGCCAGCAGTCGGGATCAAACAACAGATACGCAGTATTTT; CDR3aa: CASSRDQTTDTQYF
j_gene: TRBJ2-1; d_gene: TRBD2; v_gene: TRBV6-2/TRBV6-3; abundance: few; CDR3nt: TGTGCCAGCAGCCCCCTCGGGACTAGCGAATACAATGAGCAGTTCTTC; CDR3aa: CASSPLGTSEYNEQFF
j_gene: TRBJ2-2; d_gene: .; v_gene: TRBV12-3/TRBV12-4; abundance: few; CDR3nt: TGTGCCAGCAGTTTGGTTCGGATTTTGAACACCGGGGAGCTGTTTTTT; CDR3aa: CASSLVRILNTGELFF
j_gene: TRBJ1-1; d_gene: TRBD1; v_gene: TRBV7-2; abundance: few; CDR3nt: TGTGCCAGCAGCCAATTAAGGACAGGTTTCAGGGTCACTGAAGCTTTCTTT; CDR3aa: CASSQLRTGFRVTEAFF
j_gene: TRBJ2-2; d_gene: TRBD1; v_gene: TRBV5-1; abundance: many; CDR3nt: TGCGCCAGCAGCTTGTTCGGACAGGCGAACACCGGGGAGCTGTTTTTT; CDR3aa: CASSLFGQANTGELFF
j_gene: TRBJ2-1; d_gene: TRBD2; v_gene: TRBV11-2; abundance: few; CDR3nt: TGTGCCAGCAGCCTACGACCGAGGACTAGTTTTTTCGATGAGCAGTTCTTC; CDR3aa: CASSLRPRTSFFDEQFF
j_gene: TRBJ1-2; d_gene: .; v_gene: TRBV18; abundance: .; CDR3nt: TGTGCCAGCTCACCACGAGGGCATCAGGGCACTAACTATGGCTACACCTTC; CDR3aa: CASSPRGHQGTNYGYTF
j_gene: TRBJ2-7; d_gene: .; v_gene: TRBV11-2; abundance: .; CDR3nt: TGTGCCAGCAGCCAAATAGCTGGGGTGGGCTACGAGCAGTACTTC; CDR3aa: CASSQIAGVGYEQYF
j_gene: TRBJ2-1; d_gene: TRBD2; v_gene: TRBV20-1; abundance: few; CDR3nt: TGCAGTGCTACTCTAGCGGGAGGGCCTATGGGGTTCTTC; CDR3aa: CSATLAGGPMGFF
j_gene: TRBJ2-5; d_gene: .; v_gene: TRBV7-2; abundance: .; CDR3nt: TGTGCCAGCAGCTTACCGGCAGGGGCGGGGACCCAGTACTTC; CDR3aa: CASSLPAGAGTQYF
j_gene: TRBJ2-6; d_gene: TRBD1; v_gene: TRBV18; abundance: many; CDR3nt: TGTGCCAGCTCATCAGTCTCGGGACAGGGAAAGACTGGGGCCAACGTCCTGACTTTC; CDR3aa: CASSSVSGQGKTGANVLTF
j_gene: TRBJ2-7; d_gene: TRBD1; v_gene: TRBV30; abundance: .; CDR3nt: TGTGCCTGGAGTGTCGGACAGGGTAACCACGAGCAGTACTTC; CDR3aa: CAWSVGQGNHEQYF
j_gene: TRBJ2-1; d_gene: .; v_gene: TRBV6-2/TRBV6-3; abundance: .; CDR3nt: TGTGCCAGCACCGACTCAGGGTCCTACAATGAGCAGTTCTTC; CDR3aa: CASTDSGSYNEQFF
j_gene: TRBJ2-7; d_gene: TRBD1; v_gene: TRBV28; abundance: .; CDR3nt: TGTGCCAGCAGTCCCGCCCCGACAGGGGGCGTTTACGAGCAGTACTTC; CDR3aa: CASSPAPTGGVYEQYF
j_gene: TRBJ2-2; d_gene: .; v_gene: TRBV10-2; abundance: many; CDR3nt: TGCGCCAGCAGTGAGACAGGGACCGGGGAGCTGTTTTTT; CDR3aa: CASSETGTGELFF
j_gene: TRBJ1-1; d_gene: .; v_gene: TRBV4-3; abundance: .; CDR3nt: TGCGCCAGCAGCCGTTACCTCCAGGGTGCTGAAGCTTTCTTT; CDR3aa: CASSRYLQGAEAFF
j_gene: TRBJ1-6; d_gene: .; v_gene: TRBV19; abundance: few; CDR3nt: TGTGCCAGTTCCTTCTCCGGAGGCTCCTATAATTCACCCCTCCACTTT; CDR3aa: CASSFSGGSYNSPLHF
j_gene: TRBJ2-3; d_gene: .; v_gene: TRBV5-1; abundance: .; CDR3nt: TGCGCCAGCAGCTCCTTGGCCGGGACAAGGGGTGCAGATACGCAGTATTTT; CDR3aa: CASSSLAGTRGADTQYF
j_gene: TRBJ2-5; d_gene: TRBD2; v_gene: TRBV3-1; abundance: few; CDR3nt: TGTGCCAGCAAAGGAGGAGCGGGAGGTGAGACCCAGTACTTC; CDR3aa: CASKGGAGGETQYF
j_gene: TRBJ2-4; d_gene: TRBD1; v_gene: TRBV20-1; abundance: few; CDR3nt: TGCAGTGCAAAATACGGGACAGGGCTAGCCAAAAACATTCAGTACTTC; CDR3aa: CSAKYGTGLAKNIQYF
j_gene: TRBJ2-2; d_gene: TRBD1; v_gene: TRBV7-2; abundance: .; CDR3nt: TGTGCCAGCAGCTCTCAACTGACAGGGATCGGGGAGCTGTTTTTT; CDR3aa: CASSSQLTGIGELFF
j_gene: TRBJ2-5; d_gene: TRBD2; v_gene: TRBV10-3; abundance: few; CDR3nt: TGTGCCATCAGTAGCGGGGTCAGTGAGACCCAGTACTTC; CDR3aa: CAISSGVSETQYF
j_gene: TRBJ1-2; d_gene: .; v_gene: TRBV20-1; abundance: .; CDR3nt: TGCAGTGCTAGAGAGTATGGCGACAGGCGCGGGGGCTACACCTTC; CDR3aa: CSAREYGDRRGGYTF
j_gene: TRBJ2-3; d_gene: .; v_gene: TRBV3-1; abundance: .; CDR3nt: TGTGCCAGCGGGCTGGCGCCAGATACGCAGTATTTT; CDR3aa: CASGLAPDTQYF
j_gene: TRBJ2-7; d_gene: .; v_gene: TRBV9; abundance: few; CDR3nt: TGTGCCAGCAGCCCATGGGGGCGCGAGCAGTACTTC; CDR3aa: CASSPWGREQYF
j_gene: TRBJ2-1; d_gene: TRBD2; v_gene: TRBV27; abundance: .; CDR3nt: TGTGCCAGCAGTTTGGTCGGGGGGGCTCCCGTTTTGGTCTTC; CDR3aa: CASSLVGGAPVLVF
j_gene: TRBJ1-2; d_gene: .; v_gene: TRBV5-1; abundance: many; CDR3nt: TGCGCCAGCAGCTTGGAAGGGGGAGAATGGGATGGCTACACCTTC; CDR3aa: CASSLEGGEWDGYTF
j_gene: TRBJ2-5; d_gene: .; v_gene: TRBV12-3/TRBV12-4; abundance: few; CDR3nt: TGTGCCAGTCGGGGTCCTCGACTAGAGGGTGTAGGAGAGACCCAGTACTTC; CDR3aa: CASRGPRLEGVGETQYF